Listed below are T cell receptor beta chains from one sample, sequenced in a study of regulatory T cells in long-lasting Graves disease. TCRdb redid the calling of the multiplex PCR reads with MiXCR, one entry per CDR3 protein. The table lists 360,000 or so distinct CDR3 sequences, about an eighth of them singletons. This sample was shared with a second study, whose subject was T cells in Graves' hyperthyroidism and ophthalmopathy.

This specimen was peripheral blood mononuclear cells (PBMCs), taken at new diagnosis, from a patient treated with antithyroid drugs. The receptors come from a woman between 18 and 29 years old with Graves disease. The CDR3 runs from the conserved cysteine through the conserved F or W. The D gene is left open where the match is weak. Where a row states a size, it is once, few, many or the class of an expanded clone; other rows omit it.

j_gene | abundance | d_gene | v_gene | CDR3nt | CDR3aa
TRBJ2-5 | many | TRBD2 | TRBV7-2 | TGTGCCAGCAGCTTAGCAGCGCTAGCGGGGTTTACAGAGACCCAGTACTTC | CASSLAALAGFTETQYF
TRBJ2-7 | many | - | TRBV18 | TGTGCCAGCTCCCTCCAGTCGGCAGCCCTATCCTACGAGCAGTACTTC | CASSLQSAALSYEQYF
TRBJ2-7 | many | TRBD2 | TRBV11-2 | TGTGCCAGCAGCCCCCGCGTTAGTAAGGCGGGAGGTCCCATGTTGTACTTC | CASSPRVSKAGGPMLYF
TRBJ2-3 | - | TRBD2 | TRBV20-1 | TGCAGTGCTAGAGAACAGACTAGCGGGAGGGGCACAGATACGCAGTATTTT | CSAREQTSGRGTDTQYF
TRBJ2-1 | - | TRBD2 | TRBV3-1 | TGTGCCAGCAGCCGACTAGCGGGAGTGTCCAATGAGCAGTTCTTC | CASSRLAGVSNEQFF
TRBJ2-7 | many | TRBD2 | TRBV20-1 | TGCAGTGCCCCCAGACTAGCGGGCCCCTACGAGCAGTACTTC | CSAPRLAGPYEQYF
TRBJ2-1 | many | - | TRBV5-1 | TGCGCCAGCAAGGACCCCAGGAGGGGTCTCGACAATGAGCAGTTCTTC | CASKDPRRGLDNEQFF
TRBJ2-5 | many | - | TRBV5-5 | TGTGCCAGCAGCTTGTATTCCAGAGAGTCAGAGACCCAGTACTTC | CASSLYSRESETQYF
TRBJ2-5 | many | - | TRBV24-1 | TGTGCCACCAGTGATACGGAGACCCAGTACTTC | CATSDTETQYF
TRBJ1-3 | many | - | TRBV7-2 | TGTGCCAGCAGCTTTCCGGCGGGGGGTATCGCTGGAAACACCATATATTTT | CASSFPAGGIAGNTIYF
TRBJ2-3 | many | TRBD1 | TRBV28 | TGTGCCAGCAGTTTCCCGTTAGGTGGGCCAGGGGGACGTTTTCGTTCTAGCACAGATACGCAGTATTTT | CASSFPLGGPGGRFRSSTDTQYF
TRBJ1-5 | many | - | TRBV20-1 | TGCAGTGCTAGAGATAGGTTCAAGCAGCCCCAGCATTTT | CSARDRFKQPQHF
TRBJ1-1 | many | - | TRBV6-1 | TGTGCCAGCAGACATCCTCGACGGACGAACACTGAAGCTTTCTTT | CASRHPRRTNTEAFF
TRBJ1-2 | - | TRBD1 | TRBV20-1 | TGCAGTGCCAAAATGACACACAGGGGACCCCCAAGGAGCTACACCTTC | CSAKMTHRGPPRSYTF
TRBJ2-7 | few | - | TRBV19 | TGTGCCAGTAGTATACAAGGACTCTACGAGCAGTACTTC | CASSIQGLYEQYF
TRBJ2-5 | many | TRBD2 | TRBV24-1 | TGTGCCACCAGTGATGGGACTAGCGGAGAGACCCAGTACTTC | CATSDGTSGETQYF
TRBJ2-2 | - | - | TRBV19 | TGTGCCAGCAAGAATACGGGGACTGCCCAAACCGGGGAGCTGTTTTTT | CASKNTGTAQTGELFF
TRBJ2-2 | - | TRBD2 | TRBV7-9 | TGTACCACCTTAAGCGGGAGAGAAGCCGGGGAGCTGTTTTTT | CTTLSGREAGELFF
TRBJ2-1 | - | TRBD2 | TRBV27 | TGTGCCAGCAGCAATTGGGGGGGGGGAGACAATGAGCAGTTCTTC | CASSNWGGGDNEQFF
TRBJ2-2 | few | - | TRBV7-9 | TGTGCCAGCAGCCTTGGGCGGGGGCTGCTGACCGGGGAGCTGTTTTTT | CASSLGRGLLTGELFF
TRBJ1-1 | many | - | TRBV6-5 | TGTGCCAGCAGTTACGGGACCTGGCAGCAAGCTTTCTTT | CASSYGTWQQAFF
TRBJ2-7 | many | - | TRBV6-1 | TGTGCCAGCAGTGGACTCGACTACGAGCAGTACTTC | CASSGLDYEQYF
TRBJ1-2 | many | - | TRBV7-2 | TGTGCCAGCAGCTTAGGAGGCGCGGCAGTTTGGGATAATGGCTACACCTTC | CASSLGGAAVWDNGYTF
TRBJ1-4 | many | TRBD1 | TRBV29-1 | TGCAGTACCTCCTCCGGGACAGGGGACGGCGGAAATGAAAAACTGTTTTTT | CSTSSGTGDGGNEKLFF
TRBJ2-6 | many | TRBD2 | TRBV7-9 | TGTGCCAGCAGCTCCTGGGTGATAGCGGGGAAGCCAGGGGCCAACGTCCTGACTTTC | CASSSWVIAGKPGANVLTF
TRBJ1-1 | few | - | TRBV25-1 | TGTGCCAGCAGTCCGCCCGGACATCTGAACACTGAAGCTTTCTTT | CASSPPGHLNTEAFF
TRBJ2-1 | - | TRBD2 | TRBV2 | TGTGCCAGCAGTGTCTCGAATAGCGGGGGCTTCCTCTCCTACAATGAGCAGTTCTTC | CASSVSNSGGFLSYNEQFF
TRBJ2-3 | many | TRBD2 | TRBV28 | TGTGCCAGCAGTTCCCGGACTAGCGGGGGAACAGATACGCAGTATTTT | CASSSRTSGGTDTQYF
TRBJ2-3 | - | TRBD1 | TRBV10-3 | TGTGCCGGCTCAGGGACAGGGTCAGATACGCAGTATTTT | CAGSGTGSDTQYF
TRBJ2-7 | many | - | TRBV12-3/TRBV12-4 | TGTGCCAGCAGCTCGGAACTCGGGTCCTACGAGCAGTACTTC | CASSSELGSYEQYF
TRBJ2-7 | many | - | TRBV7-9 | TGTGCCAGCACTGTGGGCGGTACCTCCTACGAGCAGTACTTC | CASTVGGTSYEQYF
TRBJ1-1 | - | - | TRBV7-2 | TGTGCCAGCAGCTTAGGGTACAGGCATGAAGCTTTCTTT | CASSLGYRHEAFF
TRBJ2-2 | many | TRBD1 | TRBV5-1 | TGCGCCAGCAGCGCCCAAGGACAGGCCGGAGCCGGGGAGCTGTTTTTT | CASSAQGQAGAGELFF
TRBJ1-1 | many | - | TRBV28 | TGTGCCAGCAGTTTTGTTGATAGGGGTGCATTAGCCGAAGCTTTCTTT | CASSFVDRGALAEAFF
TRBJ2-7 | many | TRBD2 | TRBV6-9 | TGTGCCAGCAGTTTGAACGTCCCGGGACTAGCGGGAGTAGGCGAGCAGTACTTC | CASSLNVPGLAGVGEQYF
TRBJ2-3 | - | - | TRBV7-9 | TGTGCCACCCCCCAAGGGAGTCCAGGGCGATTGGATACGCAGTATTTT | CATPQGSPGRLDTQYF
TRBJ2-3 | many | - | TRBV3-1 | TGTGCCAGCAGCCCCCGGACCCTTTTGGGGGCAGATACGCAGTATTTT | CASSPRTLLGADTQYF
TRBJ2-7 | many | - | TRBV11-2 | TGTGCCAGCAGCTTAGCAACGGAAATTTACGAGCAGTACTTC | CASSLATEIYEQYF
TRBJ1-4 | few | - | TRBV5-1 | TGCGCCAGCAGCTTGGCGGGCGGCATTGAGAATGAAAAACTGTTTTTT | CASSLAGGIENEKLFF
TRBJ1-1 | many | - | TRBV12-3/TRBV12-4 | TGTGCCAGCAGTTTAGCGCTAACTTCGCTATCGAACACTGAAGCTTTCTTT | CASSLALTSLSNTEAFF
TRBJ2-7 | - | - | TRBV7-2 | TGTGCCAGCAGCTTTGGAGGGAGGGAGCAGTACTTC | CASSFGGREQYF
TRBJ2-3 | many | TRBD2 | TRBV29-1 | TGCAGCATTTCCGGTAGCGGGCCAAAGTTGGTCAGCACAGATACGCAGTATTTT | CSISGSGPKLVSTDTQYF
TRBJ2-3 | many | - | TRBV28 | TGTGCCAGCAGCCCGGGGCGTAGGCAGTATTTT | CASSPGRRQYF
TRBJ1-2 | - | - | TRBV20-1 | TGCAGTGCTCCCTCGTGGGGGGACCTATCACCTTTAAACTATGGCTACACCTTC | CSAPSWGDLSPLNYGYTF
TRBJ1-4 | few | - | TRBV20-1 | TGCAGTGGGATACGGGGGGGTCCCCAACTAGGTGTAACTAATGAAAAACTGTTTTTT | CSGIRGGPQLGVTNEKLFF
TRBJ2-1 | many | TRBD2 | TRBV11-2 | TGTGCCAGCAGCTTAGTAGGAAGCGGGGGGCAGGGTGAGCAGTTCTTC | CASSLVGSGGQGEQFF
TRBJ1-1 | many | - | TRBV20-1 | TGCAGTGCCAGGATCGGGGGCTGGAGCACTGAAGCTTTCTTT | CSARIGGWSTEAFF
TRBJ2-1 | many | - | TRBV29-1 | TGCAGCGTTGAGTTAGTGTTATCGGCCCTAGACAATGAGCAGTTCTTC | CSVELVLSALDNEQFF
TRBJ2-1 | few | - | TRBV29-1 | TGCAGCGTTGATGGATCGGGGACACACAATTGGAATGAGCAGTTCTTC | CSVDGSGTHNWNEQFF
TRBJ2-2 | - | - | TRBV7-3 | TGTGCCAGCAGCTTAACGGCGTCTCCAAAGAACACCGGGGAGCTGTTTTTT | CASSLTASPKNTGELFF